Below are 23 T cell receptor beta chains sequenced from a single sample in a study of blood T cell repertoires in COVID-19. TCRdb keeps only in-frame clones here, not all; method: immunoSEQ multiplex PCR. The sample records some 240,000 clones, around 83% being singletons. The specimen sequenced was peripheral blood. The origin of the receptors is a woman between 35 and 50 years old who had recovered from COVID-19.

This chain links TRBV5-4 with TRBJ2-2, with a possible D match to TRBD1 (6 bases). This CDR3 has 15 residues. Looked up from germline, CDR1 is SGHNT and CDR2 is YYREEE (reference sequence). V lost 4 bases and J 0 bases, leaving 10 bases between the germline ends. The CDR3 here is CASSPDSANTGELFF. For the CDR3, the DNA is TGTGCCAGCAGCCCGGACAGCGCGAACACCGGGGAGCTGTTTTTT.

The genes are TRBV10-3 and TRBJ2-7; the D is unclear. Trimming left V 8 bases short and J 3 bases short, with 11 bases between. Germline V gene lookup returns CDR1 ENHRY and CDR2 SYGVKD. This CDR3 is built from 12 residues. CDR3 in amino acids: CAIGSTDYEQYF. CDR3 coding DNA: TGTGCCATCGGTTCCACTGACTACGAGCAGTACTTC.

Of note for this clone: Other DNA sequences within the sample encode an identical CDR3. The V gene is TRBV30, the J gene TRBJ2-7; 7 bases are a match to TRBD2. Germline V gene data show CDR1 as GTSNPN and CDR2 as SVGIG (reference sequence). The CDR3 runs 14 residues. V shed 0 bases, J shed 2 bases, and the junction held 4 bases outside the gene matches. The CDR3 spells CAWSVSGGAYEQYF. CDR3 DNA: TGTGCCTGGAGTGTAAGTGGGGGGGCCTACGAGCAGTACTTC.

The chain is built from TRBV20-1 and TRBJ2-1; D might be TRBD2 (5 bases). This CDR3 has 11 residues. The germline gives CDR1 DFQATT, CDR2 SNEGSKA (reference sequence). Deletions cut 6 bases from V and 7 bases from J, with 10 bases between. The CDR3 DNA is TGCAGTGCACAACTAGATAATGAGCAGTTCTTC. Amino acids: CSAQLDNEQFF.

This clone was detected only a few times. The genes are TRBV5-4 and TRBJ1-1; D gene unclear. From germline, CDR1 is SGHNT and CDR2 YYREEE (reference sequence). V lost 4 bases and J lost 5, with 12 bases in between. The CDR3 is 13 amino acids. For the CDR3, the DNA is TGTGCCAGCAGCCGTGTGGGAGGAACTGAAGCTTTCTTT. It specifies CASSRVGGTEAFF.

V is TRBV5-1 and J is TRBJ2-3, with 8 nucleotides matching TRBD2. The CDR3 is made up of 16 amino acids. Germline values: CDR1 SGHRS, CDR2 YFSETQ. V was pared by 4 bases and J by 2 bases, with 9 bases of the junction left unmatched. Here the CDR3 reads CASSGFAGGHTDTQYF. The CDR3, as DNA: TGCGCCAGCAGCGGTTTTGCGGGGGGTCACACAGATACGCAGTATTTT.

The chain carries TRBV2 and TRBJ1-2; no firm D call. The CDR3 consists of 12 residues. Germline CDR1 SNHLY, CDR2 FYNNEI. V lost 4 bases to trimming and J lost 9 bases, with 12 bases between them. CDR3 region: CASSVAGSRYTF. The CDR3 region has the DNA TGTGCCAGCAGTGTCGCGGGGTCTCGCTACACCTTC.

The gene calls are TRBV7-9 and TRBJ2-2, with 9 nucleotides matching TRBD1. V shed 5 bases, J shed 4 bases, and the junction held 2 bases outside the gene matches. Germline CDR1 and CDR2: SEHNR and FQNEAQ (reference sequence). The CDR3 is 14 residues long. This CDR3 is CASSRTGATGELFF. The DNA of the CDR3 is TGTGCCAGCAGCCGGACAGGGGCCACCGGGGAGCTGTTTTTT. The complete variable domain, with remaining parts taken from reference TRBV7-9 and TRBJ2-2, reads DTGVSQNPRHKITKRGQNVTFRCDPISEHNRLYWYRQTLGQGPEFLTYFQNEAQLEKSRLLSDRFSAERPKGSFSTLEIQRTEQGDSAMYLCASSRTGATGELFFGEGSRLTVL.

V and J are TRBV7-2 and TRBJ1-2, with D possibly TRBD1 on 6 matching bases. This CDR3 has 16 residues. Per germline, CDR1 SGHTA and CDR2 FQGNSA. V lost 2 bases, J lost 2 bases, and 15 bases lay in between. CDR3 residues: CASSLNQGLLNYGYTF. CDR3 DNA: TGTGCCAGCAGCTTAAATCAGGGGCTCCTGAACTATGGCTACACCTTC.

V is TRBV4-2 and J is TRBJ2-7, with 7 bases matching TRBD1. Germline CDR1 is LGHNA and CDR2 is YNFKEQ. With 1 base clipped from V and 0 bases from J, the junction kept 0 bases outside the gene matches. CDR3 length equals 14 residues. In nucleotides, the CDR3 is TGTGCCAGCAGCCAAGGACAGGGCTCCTACGAGCAGTACTTC. This sequence encodes CASSQGQGSYEQYF.

The rearrangement uses TRBV12-3 or TRBV12-4 and TRBJ2-7, with D possibly matching TRBD1 (6 bases). V shed 3 bases and J shed 6 bases, with 9 bases lying between them. This CDR3 spans 12 amino acids. The CDR3 nucleotides are TGTGCCAGCAGTTTTCTGGGGGCCGAGCAGTACTTC. It specifies CASSFLGAEQYF.

The genes are TRBV18 and TRBJ2-7, with TRBD1 as a possible D gene (6 bases). The CDR3 spans 15 residues. The germline gives CDR1 KGHSH, CDR2 LQKENI. Trimming pared 0 bases from V and 3 bases from J, leaving 12 bases between. DNA for the CDR3: TGTGCCAGCTCACCACCCCGGGACACCTACTACGAGCAGTACTTC. Translation: CASSPPRDTYYEQYF.

The V and J genes are TRBV5-6 and TRBJ2-2, with TRBD1 as a possible D gene (6 bases). Germline loops: CDR1 SGHDT, CDR2 YYEEEE. The V and J ends lost 4 bases and 3 bases respectively, with 13 bases between them. CDR3 length: 15 amino acids. The CDR3 DNA sequence: TGTGCCAGCAGCATTCGGGACAAGGACACCGGGGAGCTGTTTTTT. Amino acids: CASSIRDKDTGELFF.

J is TRBJ1-2 and V is TRBV6-5, with D perhaps matching TRBD1 (6 bases). In germline, CDR1 is MNHEY, CDR2 SVGAGI. V lost 9 bases and J 5 bases, leaving 19 bases between the germline ends. The length of the CDR3 is 14 residues. CDR3 DNA: TGTGCCAGTCGCACGGGGGGGCTGGGGTATGGCTACACCTTC. It yields the protein CASRTGGLGYGYTF.

The chain couples TRBV29-1 to TRBJ1-1, with unresolved D. Trimming took off 7 bases at V and 2 bases at J, with 11 bases between the two ends. The germline CDR1 and CDR2 sequences are SQVTM and ANQGSEA. The length of the CDR3 is 12 residues. The CDR3 region is CSAAELNTEAFF. In DNA, the CDR3 is TGCAGCGCAGCTGAGTTAAACACTGAAGCTTTCTTT.

This sequence joins TRBV5-1 and TRBJ2-3, with 8 bases lining up with TRBD2. From germline, CDR1 is SGHRS and CDR2 YFSETQ. The CDR3 is 14 amino acids. The ends lost 6 bases at V and 3 bases at J; junction bases unmatched: 6. CDR3 loop: CASTERGSTDTQYF. The CDR3 bases are TGCGCCAGCACTGAGCGGGGGTCTACAGATACGCAGTATTTT.

The genes are TRBV3-1 (or the pseudogene TRBV3-2) and TRBJ2-1; 9 bases align to TRBD1. The germline CDR1 and CDR2 sequences are LGHDT and YNNKEL (reference sequence). The CDR3 has 14 amino acids. V lost 7 bases, J lost 10 bases, and 11 bases stayed unmatched. CDR3 sequence (DNA): TGTGCCAGCACCTCGGGACAGGGTTCATGGGAGCAGTTCTTC. This translates into CASTSGQGSWEQFF.

The sample holds a few counts of this clone. The gene calls are TRBV19 and TRBJ1-3, with D unclear. The V end lost 3 bases, the J end lost 1 base, and 7 bases lay between the germline ends. The CDR3 covers 14 residues. Per germline, CDR1 LNHDA and CDR2 SQIVND (reference sequence). CDR3 nucleotides: TGTGCCAGTAGTATCCAGGTGTCTGGAAACACCATATATTTT. Encoded protein: CASSIQVSGNTIYF.

The CDR3 coding sequence is TGTGCCAGCAGCTTGGAGGCGGCGGGGGGGAGCCCCTACAATGAGCAGTTCTTC. Its translation is CASSLEAAGGSPYNEQFF. V usage is TRBV5-6 and J usage is TRBJ2-1; 9 bases match TRBD2. Trimming removed 0 bases from V and 2 bases from J; junction bases left unmatched: 9. CDR1 is SGHDT and CDR2 is YYEEEE in the germline V gene. The CDR3 has 18 amino acids.

Only a few counts were recorded for this clone. The chain has TRBV3-1 (or the pseudogene TRBV3-2) and TRBJ1-6, with 8 bases fitting TRBD1. Looked up from germline, CDR1 is LGHDT and CDR2 is YNNKEL (reference sequence). Unmatched junction bases numbered 4, after V lost 0 bases and J lost 9 bases. The CDR3 loop spans 15 amino acids. CDR3 in amino acids: CASSQEGRGLSPLHF. In DNA form, the CDR3 reads TGTGCCAGCAGCCAAGAGGGCAGGGGGCTTTCACCCCTCCACTTT.

This chain uses TRBV6-5 with TRBJ1-2, with D hard to call. The CDR3 extends over 13 amino acids. V lost 6 bases, J lost 5 bases, and 13 bases lay in between. Germline CDR1 MNHEY, CDR2 SVGAGI. CDR3: CASRRADLYGYTF. The CDR3 DNA follows: TGTGCCAGCAGGAGGGCGGACTTGTATGGCTACACCTTC.

This clone was seen a few times. V gene TRBV5-6 combines with J gene TRBJ1-5; TRBD1 is a possible D gene (6 bases). Germline CDR1 reads SGHDT; CDR2 reads YYEEEE. V lost 1 base and J lost 5, with 10 bases in between. This CDR3 spans 14 amino acids. CDR3 amino acids: CASSLRGAHQPQHF. Here the CDR3 DNA reads TGTGCCAGCAGCTTGCGGGGGGCTCATCAGCCCCAGCATTTT.

This clone came up once. The chain couples TRBV28 to TRBJ2-2; 12 nucleotides align to TRBD2. The CDR3 loop spans 16 amino acids. V shed 7 bases and J 1 base; nucleotides not matched to a gene: 4. Germline V lookup: CDR1 MDHEN, CDR2 SYDVKM. The CDR3 spells CASMGLAGLNTGELFF. DNA for the CDR3: TGTGCCAGCATGGGACTAGCGGGCCTGAACACCGGGGAGCTGTTTTTT.